The 20 T cell receptor beta chains given below trace back to one sample, sequenced in a study of radiotherapy plus CTLA-4 blockade in lung cancer. Repertoires were generated with immunoSEQ multiplex PCR, while TCRdb's copy carries only in-frame clones and drops some. This table has some 46,000 clones, 77% appearing once. The source was peripheral blood, collected from a patient treated with radiotherapy plus ipilimumab. These receptors all come from a human donor with non-small cell lung cancer whose response to radiotherapy plus ipilimumab could not be evaluated.

This chain links TRBV28 with TRBJ2-7; perhaps TRBD2 as D (5 bases). The CDR3 runs 12 residues. V dropped 7 bases and J dropped 6 bases, with 13 bases sitting between them. Germline values: CDR1 MDHEN, CDR2 SYDVKM. The CDR3 sequence: CASTFDRGEQYF. The CDR3 bases are TGTGCCAGCACCTTCGATCGGGGCGAGCAGTACTTC.

This rearrangement joins TRBV7-2 to TRBJ2-7; D remains ambiguous. Germline CDR1 SGHTA, CDR2 FQGNSA. CDR3 length equals 14 residues. V was pared by 7 bases and J by 0 bases, with 13 bases between. CDR3 residues: CASKSATLSYEQYF. In nucleotides, the CDR3 is TGTGCCAGCAAGAGCGCTACCCTCTCCTACGAGCAGTACTTC. Using reference TRBV7-2 and TRBJ2-7 for the parts outside the CDR3, the full variable domain is GAGVSQSPSNKVTEKGKDVELRCDPISGHTALYWYRQSLGQGLEFLIYFQGNSAPDKSGLPSDRFSAERTGGSVSTLTIQRTQQEDSAVYLCASKSATLSYEQYFGPGTRLTVT.

The chain employs TRBV30 and TRBJ2-7, with 7 bases identical to TRBD2. CDR1 GTSNPN and CDR2 SVGIG come from the germline V gene (reference sequence). Losses at the gene ends were 0 bases for V and 7 bases for J; bases not matched to a gene: 12. The CDR3 is 15 residues long. The CDR3 loop is CAWSVHGRALGEQYF. The CDR3 DNA sequence: TGTGCCTGGAGTGTACATGGGAGGGCCCTAGGAGAGCAGTACTTC.

The J gene is TRBJ2-7, the V gene TRBV4-1; 7 nucleotides line up with TRBD1. Germline values: CDR1 MGHRA, CDR2 YSYEKL. V trimming: 4 bases; J trimming: 1 base; junction bases outside the gene matches: 7. The CDR3 extends over 15 amino acids. This chain's CDR3 is CASSLYMTGSYEQYF. CDR3 nucleotide sequence: TGCGCCAGCAGCCTGTATATGACAGGGTCCTACGAGCAGTACTTC.

The chain combines TRBV18 with TRBJ2-1; TRBD1 agrees at 7 bases. J lost 7 bases, V lost 1 base, and 4 bases had no gene match. Per the germline V gene, CDR1 is KGHSH and CDR2 is LQKENI. The CDR3 runs to 14 residues. This chain's CDR3 is CASSPQGQYNEQFF. DNA of the CDR3: TGTGCCAGCTCACCACAGGGACAGTATAATGAGCAGTTCTTC.

CDR3 DNA sequence: TGCAGCGCTGGACGGGGGATTGATCAGCCCCAGCATTTT. Translation: CSAGRGIDQPQHF. V and J are TRBV29-1 and TRBJ1-5; the D gene is possibly TRBD1 (5 bases). Trimming stripped 7 bases from V and 5 bases from J, with 15 bases between. This CDR3 spans 13 amino acids. Germline CDR1 SQVTM, CDR2 ANQGSEA.

V is TRBV5-1 and J is TRBJ2-1; 8 nucleotides agree with TRBD2. V lost 0 bases, J lost 8 bases, and 7 bases stayed unmatched. Germline CDR1 SGHRS, CDR2 YFSETQ. The CDR3 spans 15 residues. CDR3 in amino acids: CASSLAVAGRDEQFF. CDR3 nucleotide sequence: TGCGCCAGCAGCTTGGCGGTAGCGGGGAGGGATGAGCAGTTCTTC.

J is TRBJ1-4 and V is TRBV7-9; D gene unclear. The CDR3 loop spans 15 amino acids. CDR1 and CDR2 (germline): SEHNR, FQNEAQ (reference sequence). V gave up 5 bases and J gave up 0 bases, with 10 bases separating them. The CDR3 loop reads CASSTHRATNEKLFF. CDR3 DNA: TGTGCCAGCAGCACGCACAGAGCAACTAATGAAAAACTGTTTTTT.

The chain is built from TRBV2 and TRBJ2-7, with D possibly matching TRBD2 (5 bases). This CDR3 has 14 amino acids. Trimming stripped 6 bases from V and 5 bases from J, with 17 bases between. From germline, CDR1 is SNHLY and CDR2 FYNNEI. CDR3 nucleotides: TGTGCCAGCAGGGCCACTAGTTTTTTTAACGAGCAGTACTTC. Encoded protein: CASRATSFFNEQYF.

This clone has a handful of counts. The rearrangement links TRBV6-1 to TRBJ1-1; 8 bases are a match to TRBD1. The junction had 14 bases not matched to a gene; V was cut back by 1 base and J by 4 bases. This CDR3 is 18 amino acids long. Germline loops: CDR1 MNHNS, CDR2 SASEGT. The DNA of the CDR3 is TGTGCCAGCAGTGAAGGCTTTGGACAGGGAGGAATGTTCACTGAAGCTTTCTTT. This codes for CASSEGFGQGGMFTEAFF.

The chain joins TRBV4-3 to TRBJ2-7; D may be TRBD1 (7 bases). Trimming took off 0 bases at V and 3 bases at J, with 12 bases between the two ends. The CDR3 runs to 15 residues. Germline values: CDR1 LGHNA, CDR2 YSLEER. DNA for the CDR3: TGCGCCAGCAGCCAAGATGCGGGACAGCTCTACGAGCAGTACTTC. Its translation: CASSQDAGQLYEQYF.

J is TRBJ2-7 and V is TRBV18, with 8 bases lining up with TRBD2. The V segment lost 3 bases and the J segment 5 bases; nucleotides outside the gene matches: 0. This CDR3 has 12 amino acids. CDR1 and CDR2 (germline): KGHSH, LQKENI. The CDR3 reads CASSPGRDEQYF. CDR3 nucleotides: TGTGCCAGCTCACCCGGGAGGGACGAGCAGTACTTC.

This clone was observed a few times. This chain uses TRBV29-1 with TRBJ1-2; 8 bases line up with TRBD1. The germline V gene has CDR1 SQVTM and CDR2 ANQGSEA. The trim removed 3 bases at V and 8 bases at J, leaving 11 bases unmatched. The CDR3 sequence is 14 residues long. The CDR3 DNA follows: TGCAGCGTTGAGTTAGGACAGGGCGTGGGGGGCTACACCTTC. It specifies CSVELGQGVGGYTF.

The chain recombines TRBV27 with TRBJ2-3; TRBD2 matches at 9 bases. Germline V lookup: CDR1 MNHEY, CDR2 SMNVEV (reference sequence). CDR3 size: 14 residues. With V trimmed by 6 bases and J by 5 bases, 6 bases remained unmatched. CDR3 residues: CASRRSSGVDTQYF. The CDR3 DNA is TGTGCCAGCAGAAGATCTAGCGGGGTAGATACGCAGTATTTT.

The rearrangement uses TRBV18 and TRBJ2-7; a possible D gene is TRBD2 (6 bases). Germline CDR1 reads KGHSH; CDR2 reads LQKENI. Trimming left V 1 base short and J 3 bases short, with 16 bases between. This CDR3 is 16 amino acids long. For the CDR3, the DNA is TGTGCCAGCTCACCACAGGGTAGCGGTACCAACTACGAGCAGTACTTC. It is translated as CASSPQGSGTNYEQYF.

This clone appeared a few times. This rearrangement joins TRBV5-1 to TRBJ1-5, with D uncertain. Germline V gene sequence: CDR1 SGHRS, CDR2 YFSETQ. Trimming pared 4 bases from V and 2 bases from J, leaving 13 bases between. The length of the CDR3 is 15 residues. The CDR3 DNA is TGCGCCAGCAGCCTCCTCGGGGTGGGCAATCAGCCCCAGCATTTT. This gives the protein CASSLLGVGNQPQHF.

The CDR3 spells CASSYSVLAELFF. CDR3 nucleotides: TGTGCCAGCAGTTACTCGGTCTTGGCGGAGCTGTTTTTT. The chain uses TRBV6-5 and TRBJ2-2, with unresolved D. The CDR3 sequence is 13 residues long. The V end lost 0 bases, the J end lost 10 bases, and 9 bases lay between the germline ends. In germline, CDR1 is MNHEY, CDR2 SVGAGI.

V gene TRBV4-2 combines with J gene TRBJ2-1, with a weak D call TRBD2 (5 bases). With 0 bases removed from V and 0 bases from J, the gap between germline ends came to 18 bases. Germline V gene sequence: CDR1 LGHNA, CDR2 YNFKEQ. The CDR3 is made up of 19 amino acids. Here the CDR3 DNA reads TGTGCCAGCAGCCAAGATTTGAGGGCCCTTTCTAGCTCCTACAATGAGCAGTTCTTC. It is translated as CASSQDLRALSSSYNEQFF.

The chain combines TRBV6-5 with TRBJ2-7, with D perhaps TRBD1 (6 bases). Germline CDR1 reads MNHEY; CDR2 reads SVGAGI. V lost 10 bases and J lost 5, with 15 bases in between. The CDR3 totals 12 residues. CDR3 bases: TGTGCCAAACTACAGGGTCCCCACGAGCAGTACTTC. It is translated as CAKLQGPHEQYF.

V is TRBV19 and J is TRBJ2-3; D perhaps matches TRBD1 (6 bases). Germline V gene lookup returns CDR1 LNHDA and CDR2 SQIVND (reference sequence). This CDR3 contains 13 residues. Trimming left V 7 bases short and J 4 bases short, with 12 bases between. CDR3 nucleotide sequence: TGTGCCAGTACCGGCCGGACAGCAGATACGCAGTATTTT. Protein product: CASTGRTADTQYF.